These 32 T cell receptor beta chains share one sample of origin, sequenced in a study of graft-versus-host responses after intestinal transplantation. These receptors have no identified antigens. Some clones are missing from TCRdb's copy, which holds only in-frame ones; the method was immunoSEQ multiplex PCR. This table has 60,000 to 65,000 clones, over 90% appearing once. Material: unstimulated CD8+ T cells sorted from spleen or lymph node cells, obtained before transplant. These TCRs come from a human donor who was the organ donor for an intestinal transplant.

The rearrangement joins TRBV4-1 to TRBJ1-5, with 8 bases fitting TRBD1. The V segment lost 3 bases and the J segment 4 bases; nucleotides outside the gene matches: 8. The CDR3 covers 16 residues. Germline assignment: CDR1 MGHRA and CDR2 YSYEKL. CDR3 DNA sequence: TGCGCCAGCAGCCAGGAATGGACAGGGTTAAATCAGCCCCAGCATTTT. Translation gives CASSQEWTGLNQPQHF.

This clone was observed a single time. V usage is TRBV27 and J usage is TRBJ2-7; 8 bases align to TRBD2. The length of the CDR3 is 16 residues. The germline gives CDR1 MNHEY, CDR2 SMNVEV (reference sequence). V lost 4 bases, J lost 3 bases, and 11 bases stayed unmatched. The CDR3 DNA is TGTGCCAGCAGTTCAGCCGGGACTAGAAAAGTCTACGAGCAGTACTTC. Its protein product is CASSSAGTRKVYEQYF.

The chain carries TRBV10-3 and TRBJ1-1; D ambiguous. The germline gives CDR1 ENHRY, CDR2 SYGVKD. Trimming removed 2 bases from V and 2 bases from J, with 9 bases in between. The CDR3 sequence is 14 residues long. The CDR3 region is CAISENSLNTEAFF. Written as DNA, the CDR3 is TGTGCCATCAGTGAGAACAGCTTAAACACTGAAGCTTTCTTT.

This chain connects TRBV9 to TRBJ2-2; 8 bases are shared with TRBD1. The CDR3 is made up of 15 amino acids. V trimming: 0 bases; J trimming: 5 bases; junction bases outside the gene matches: 3. Germline assignment: CDR1 SGDLS and CDR2 YYNGEE. The CDR3 DNA follows: TGTGCCAGCAGCGTAGGGACAGGGCTAACCGGGGAGCTGTTTTTT. Residues: CASSVGTGLTGELFF.

Points on this clone: This CDR3 fails to terminate in the conserved phenylalanine or tryptophan, so it likely reflects a read error. The DNA is left out, because the CDR3 cannot be placed on it with certainty; the CDR3 is given as TCRdb lists it. The V and J genes are TRBV7-9 and TRBJ1-2; the D segment call TRBD1 is taken from the table without a DNA check. Germline CDR1 reads SEHNR; CDR2 reads FQNEAQ (reference sequence). Ends included, the CDR3 has 10 residues. This CDR3 reads CASSPKETVI.

The chain combines TRBV4-1 with TRBJ2-7, with 8 positions matching TRBD2. Germline values: CDR1 MGHRA, CDR2 YSYEKL. V shed 4 bases, J shed 6 bases, and the junction held 11 bases outside the gene matches. The CDR3 covers 15 residues. The CDR3 bases are TGCGCCAGCAGCCCGGGGGGAGCGGGAGCCGGCGAGCAGTACTTC. It specifies CASSPGGAGAGEQYF.

In regard to this clone: One end of the junction varies from germline; a read error may be responsible. The V gene is TRBV19, the J gene TRBJ1-3; 8 bases align to TRBD1. The CDR3 totals 15 residues. Looked up from germline, CDR1 is LNHDA and CDR2 is SQIVND (reference sequence). The DNA for the CDR3 is TGTGCCAGTAGTTCGTTAACCGGGACAGGCTCCCCTCTGGAATTT. It translates to CASSSLTGTGSPLEF.

The rearrangement joins TRBV11-2 to TRBJ1-4; D gene unclear. The germline CDR1 and CDR2 sequences are SGHAT and FQNNGV. The CDR3 has 17 amino acids. V lost 1 base and J lost 2, with 14 bases in between. The CDR3 bases are TGTGCCAGCAGCTTAGTGGGCTTTCCCAGCACTAATGAAAAACTGTTTTTT. Translation: CASSLVGFPSTNEKLFF.

J is TRBJ2-5 and V is TRBV29-1, with 8 positions matching TRBD1. Germline V gene lookup returns CDR1 SQVTM and CDR2 ANQGSEA. This CDR3 comprises 12 residues. The V segment lost 3 bases and the J segment 3 bases; nucleotides outside the gene matches: 0. The CDR3 sequence is CSVEDREETQYF. CDR3 DNA: TGCAGCGTTGAGGACAGGGAAGAGACCCAGTACTTC.

This chain links TRBV16 with TRBJ2-5; D not certain. The CDR3 contains 11 residues. Per germline, CDR1 KGHSY and CDR2 FQNENV. V dropped 4 bases and J dropped 5 bases, with 5 bases sitting between them. This CDR3 reads CASSRRETQYF. The CDR3 DNA follows: TGTGCCAGCAGCCGCCGGGAGACCCAGTACTTC.

The chain has TRBV5-5 and TRBJ1-1; a weak D match, TRBD1 (6 bases). This CDR3 spans 14 amino acids. Germline V CDR1 and CDR2: SGHKS, YYEKEE (reference sequence). The V and J ends lost 5 bases and 1 base respectively, with 12 bases between them. This CDR3 reads CASRLPGQNTEAFF. CDR3 bases: TGTGCCAGCAGACTCCCGGGACAGAACACTGAAGCTTTCTTT.

The chain recombines TRBV12-5 with TRBJ1-2; a possible D gene is TRBD1 (5 bases). The germline V gene encodes CDR1 LGHNT and CDR2 FRNRAP. The CDR3 has 21 residues. The ends were cut back, 0 bases at V and 4 bases at J, with 30 bases in the middle. The CDR3 reads CASGLVRKPLRSGRVTYGYTF. CDR3 sequence (DNA): TGTGCTAGTGGTTTGGTACGGAAGCCCCTTAGGTCAGGCAGGGTAACCTATGGCTACACCTTC.

The rearrangement joins TRBV2 to TRBJ1-2, with 10 bases that match TRBD1. CDR1 and CDR2 from the germline V gene are SNHLY and FYNNEI. The CDR3 loop spans 14 amino acids. The J segment lost 7 bases and the V segment lost 2 bases, leaving 4 bases of the junction unmatched. In DNA form, the CDR3 reads TGTGCCAGCAGTGAACCGGGACAGGGGATTGGCTACACCTTC. Protein product: CASSEPGQGIGYTF.

The genes are TRBV6-6 and TRBJ1-2, with D hard to call. This CDR3 comprises 11 residues. V was pared by 4 bases and J by 8 bases, with 8 bases between. The germline V gene has CDR1 MNHNY and CDR2 SVGAGI (reference sequence). CDR3 sequence reads: CASSFEGGYTF. CDR3 nucleotide sequence: TGTGCCAGCAGTTTCGAGGGCGGCTACACCTTC.

Details on this clone: As the CDR3 is not closed by the conserved phenylalanine or tryptophan, this likely results from a read error. The DNA is omitted, as the CDR3 cannot be located on it reliably, and the CDR3 follows TCRdb's listing. This chain joins TRBV11-2 and TRBJ1-2. Including both end residues, the CDR3 is 10 amino acids long. Germline V CDR1 and CDR2: SGHAT, FQNNGV. CDR3 amino acids: CASSFRPGEN.

The chain joins TRBV6-1 to TRBJ2-7; possible D gene TRBD2, 5 bases. CDR1 is MNHNS and CDR2 is SASEGT in the germline V gene. CDR3 length equals 14 residues. V dropped 4 bases and J dropped 5 bases, with 15 bases sitting between them. CDR3 DNA sequence: TGTGCCAGCAGTGGGAAGCAGGAGGTCAACGAGCAGTACTTC. Translation: CASSGKQEVNEQYF.

This clone was seen more than once but under ten times. This chain uses TRBV6-5 with TRBJ1-6; 9 positions match TRBD1. After removal of 6 bases from V and 8 bases from J, the junction contained 8 bases not matched to a gene. CDR1 is MNHEY, CDR2 SVGAGI, per germline. This CDR3 contains 15 residues. The CDR3 DNA follows: TGTGCCAGCAGGCCACAGGGGGCCTCCTATTCACCCCTCCACTTT. It codes for CASRPQGASYSPLHF.

The chain recombines TRBV28 with TRBJ1-1, with D possibly being TRBD1 (5 bases). This CDR3 has 13 amino acids. Germline lookup yields CDR1 MDHEN and CDR2 SYDVKM. V was cut by 4 bases and J by 4 bases, with 10 bases left in between. The CDR3 loop is CASSWGGATEAFF. CDR3 nucleotide sequence: TGTGCCAGCAGTTGGGGAGGGGCCACTGAAGCTTTCTTT.

This clone was detected once. The rearrangement links TRBV19 to TRBJ2-1; 13 bases are a match to TRBD2. Germline V gene sequence: CDR1 LNHDA, CDR2 SQIVND (reference sequence). The length of the CDR3 is 17 residues. V shed 5 bases and J 9 bases; nucleotides not matched to a gene: 13. CDR3 nucleotides: TGTGCCAGTAGTGGAAGTAGGACTAGCGGGAGAAAGGGTGAGCAGTTCTTC. Its protein is CASSGSRTSGRKGEQFF.

This clone was counted once. The chain uses TRBV7-9 and TRBJ1-2; D remains unclear. Per the germline V gene, CDR1 is SEHNR and CDR2 is FQNEAQ (reference sequence). V lost 0 bases, J lost 8 bases, and 10 bases lay in between. CDR3 length equals 13 residues. For the CDR3, the DNA is TGTGCCAGCAGCTTAGCCACTGAGTTGGGCTACACCTTC. Amino acid sequence: CASSLATELGYTF.

The chain carries TRBV19 and TRBJ2-1; TRBD2 matches 8 bases. The germline V gene encodes CDR1 LNHDA and CDR2 SQIVND (reference sequence). This CDR3 spans 16 amino acids. The junction had 4 bases not matched to a gene; V was cut back by 3 bases and J by 0 bases. The DNA of the CDR3 is TGTGCCAGTAGTATCTTTAGCGGGGTCTCCTACAATGAGCAGTTCTTC. It codes for CASSIFSGVSYNEQFF.

The chain links TRBV30 to TRBJ2-1; D is unresolved. The CDR3 has 12 amino acids. Trimming took off 0 bases at V and 7 bases at J, with 7 bases between the two ends. The germline gives CDR1 GTSNPN, CDR2 SVGIG (reference sequence). The CDR3 sequence is CAWSVRGNEQFF. In DNA, the CDR3 is TGTGCCTGGAGTGTACGAGGTAATGAGCAGTTCTTC. The variable domain in full, completed from reference TRBV30 and TRBJ2-1, reads SQTIHQWPATLVQPVGSPLSLECTVEGTSNPNLYWYRQAAGRGLQLLFYSVGIGQISSEVPQNLSASRPQDRQFILSSKKLLLSDSGFYLCAWSVRGNEQFFGPGTRLTVL.

The count of this clone is one. The chain is built from TRBV10-3 and TRBJ2-5; D possibly corresponds to TRBD2 (5 bases). Between the trimmed V and J ends, which lost 11 bases and 0 bases, there was a span of 19 bases. CDR1 is ENHRY, CDR2 SYGVKD, per germline. The CDR3 is 15 amino acids. The CDR3: CALPTISGNQETQYF. For the CDR3, the DNA is TGTGCCCTCCCGACCATAAGCGGAAACCAAGAGACCCAGTACTTC.

The CDR3 spells CASSPGQGYEQYF. The CDR3 DNA is TGTGCCAGCAGTCCGGGACAGGGTTACGAGCAGTACTTC. The chain uses TRBV28 and TRBJ2-7; 9 nucleotides line up with TRBD1. The CDR3 loop spans 13 amino acids. The V and J ends lost 5 bases and 4 bases, in that order; junction bases with no gene match: 3. Germline CDR1 MDHEN, CDR2 SYDVKM.

The V and J genes are TRBV30 and TRBJ2-5, with D hard to call. Per the germline V gene, CDR1 is GTSNPN and CDR2 is SVGIG (reference sequence). The CDR3 consists of 13 residues. With 0 bases removed from V and 1 base from J, the gap between germline ends came to 6 bases. This chain's CDR3 is CAWSVEFQETQYF. Written as DNA, the CDR3 is TGTGCCTGGAGTGTAGAGTTCCAAGAGACCCAGTACTTC.

The V and J genes are TRBV30 and TRBJ2-7; maybe TRBD2 (6 bases). CDR3 length: 16 residues. V was pared by 2 bases and J by 4 bases, with 21 bases between. Germline CDR1 GTSNPN, CDR2 SVGIG (reference sequence). The CDR3 region is CAWSFPYLEGRYEQYF. The CDR3, as DNA: TGTGCCTGGAGTTTCCCCTATTTGGAGGGCCGTTACGAGCAGTACTTC. Full variable domain (rest looked up from reference TRBV30 and TRBJ2-7): SQTIHQWPATLVQPVGSPLSLECTVEGTSNPNLYWYRQAAGRGLQLLFYSVGIGQISSEVPQNLSASRPQDRQFILSSKKLLLSDSGFYLCAWSFPYLEGRYEQYFGPGTRLTVT.

The V and J genes are TRBV15 and TRBJ1-1; D gene unclear. Trimming took 0 bases from V and 1 from J, leaving 9 bases between them. The CDR3 has 15 amino acids. From germline, CDR1 is LNHNV and CDR2 YYDKDF (reference sequence). CDR3 DNA: TGTGCCACCAGCAGAGAAAAAGAGGGGAACACTGAAGCTTTCTTT. Translation: CATSREKEGNTEAFF. Full variable domain (missing parts from reference TRBV15 and TRBJ1-1): DAMVIQNPRYQVTQFGKPVTLSCSQTLNHNVMYWYQQKSSQAPKLLFHYYDKDFNNEADTPDNFQSRRPNTSFCFLDIRSPGLGDTAMYLCATSREKEGNTEAFFGQGTRLTVV.

As for this clone: Its ends do not fully match the called genes, so a read error is possible. Other nucleotide sequences from this sample produce the same CDR3. V gene TRBV6-4 combines with J gene TRBJ1-5; the D is unclear. The CDR3 contains 16 residues. Germline CDR1 MRHNA, CDR2 SNTAGT. CDR3 region: CASSDFEENSNQPQHF. CDR3 sequence (DNA): TGTGCCAGCAGTGACTTTGAGGAGAATAGCAACCAGCCCCAGCATTTT.

This chain connects TRBV18 to TRBJ1-2; maybe TRBD1 (6 bases). CDR3 length equals 13 residues. Trimming took off 4 bases at V and 10 bases at J, with 16 bases between the two ends. Germline CDR1 is KGHSH and CDR2 is LQKENI. This CDR3 reads CASSHRQVSDYTF. CDR3 DNA: TGTGCCAGCTCACATCGACAGGTTTCTGACTACACCTTC. Full variable domain (outside the CDR3, taken from reference TRBV18 and TRBJ1-2): NAGVMQNPRHLVRRRGQEARLRCSPMKGHSHVYWYRQLPEEGLKFMVYLQKENIIDESGMPKERFSAEFPKEGPSILRIQQVVRGDSAAYFCASSHRQVSDYTFGSGTRLTVV.

V is TRBV18 and J is TRBJ1-5; TRBD1 is a possible D gene (5 bases). Germline-derived CDR1 and CDR2 are KGHSH and LQKENI. Trimming removed 5 bases from V and 4 bases from J, with 12 bases in between. CDR3 length: 14 residues. CDR3 amino acids: CASSTGADNQPQHF. The CDR3 coding sequence is TGTGCCAGCTCAACTGGGGCGGATAATCAGCCCCAGCATTTT.

The CDR3 spells CASSLAGTGELFF. The CDR3 DNA reads as TGTGCCAGCAGCTTGGCGGGGACCGGGGAGCTGTTTTTT. The rearrangement uses TRBV5-8 and TRBJ2-2, with D tentatively TRBD2 (5 bases). The CDR3 totals 13 residues. V was cut by 0 bases and J by 5 bases, with 5 bases left in between. The germline gives CDR1 SGHTS, CDR2 YDEGEE.

This clone has only a few counts. As DNA, the CDR3 is TGTGCCAGCTTCATACAGGACTATGGCTACACCTTC. Encoded protein: CASFIQDYGYTF. V is TRBV6-5 and J is TRBJ1-2, with D perhaps matching TRBD1 (5 bases). CDR3 length: 12 amino acids. Germline assignment: CDR1 MNHEY and CDR2 SVGAGI. V dropped 8 bases and J dropped 3 bases, with 10 bases sitting between them.